This T cell receptor beta chain is from a study of CD8 T cells in ankylosing spondylitis. With respect to this clonotype: What it recognizes is unknown.

Trimming removed 5 bases at V and 6 bases at J, with 20 bases between. Germline assignment: CDR1 SSHAT and CDR2 FNYEAQ (reference sequence). This CDR3 contains 16 residues. Overall study findings and caveats: It was reported that disease-linked clones were significantly enriched in matched ankylosing spondylitis synovial fluid. Both synovial fluid and blood in reactive arthritis had previously been reported to carry some motif variants. One TCR beta motif, made up of seven to nine highly homologous variants, appeared characteristic of ankylosing spondylitis blood.

The TCR beta libraries were generated through quantitative 5'-RACE incorporating molecular barcodes. Using its own MiXCR run on the 5' RACE reads, TCRdb lists one record per CDR3 protein. There are about 270,000 distinct CDR3 sequences in the sample; approximately 30% occur only once, and 3.5% to 4.5% lies in the top ten. The source material was blood, either unsorted or a sorted T cell fraction (not recorded which). The V and J genes are TRBV7-7 and TRBJ2-1, with D possibly matching TRBD1 (6 bases). This TCR came from a male donor with ankylosing spondylitis or in good health (not recorded which). In DNA, the CDR3 is TGTGCCAGCAGCCCGCCGAACAGGGTCCCTTTCAATGAGCAGTTCTTC. It codes for CASSPPNRVPFNEQFF.